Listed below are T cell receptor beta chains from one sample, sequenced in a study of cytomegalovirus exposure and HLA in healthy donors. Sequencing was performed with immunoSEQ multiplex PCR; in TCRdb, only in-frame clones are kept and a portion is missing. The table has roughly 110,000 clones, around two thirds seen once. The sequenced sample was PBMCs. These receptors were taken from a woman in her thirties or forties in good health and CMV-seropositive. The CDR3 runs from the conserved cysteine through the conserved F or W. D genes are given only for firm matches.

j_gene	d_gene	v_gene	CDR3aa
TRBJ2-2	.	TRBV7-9	CASSLGIVVAGELFF
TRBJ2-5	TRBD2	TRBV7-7	CASSSGAGGPMETQYF
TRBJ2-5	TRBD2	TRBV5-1	CASSERGGLGETQYF
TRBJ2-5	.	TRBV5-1	CASSPGWQETQYF
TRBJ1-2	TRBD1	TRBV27	CASRPRDRAYGYTF
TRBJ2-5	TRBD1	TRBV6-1	CASSETRGRSETQYF
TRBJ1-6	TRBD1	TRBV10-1	CASSPGTGRSPLHF
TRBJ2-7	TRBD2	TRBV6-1	CASGGRGGLEQYF
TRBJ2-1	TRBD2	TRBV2	CASSEDGGGNEQFF
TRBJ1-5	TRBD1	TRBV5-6	CASSFTGGYQPQHF
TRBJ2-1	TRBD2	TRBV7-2	CASSLNGGLADEQFF
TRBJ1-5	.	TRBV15	CATSRDRAGRNQPQHF
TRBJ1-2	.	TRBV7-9	CASSHSYGYTF
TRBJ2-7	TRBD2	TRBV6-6	CASSYIAGGSYEQYF
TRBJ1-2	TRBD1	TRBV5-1	CASRTGTEDLYGYTF
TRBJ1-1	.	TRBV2	CASSEEGKAFF
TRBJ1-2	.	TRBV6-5	CASSYSAGDIYYGYTF
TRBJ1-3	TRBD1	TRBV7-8	CASSSPSYRGPGGNTIYF
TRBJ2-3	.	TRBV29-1	CSVPGVARSTDTQYF
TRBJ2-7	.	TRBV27	CASSFNVGSSYEQYF
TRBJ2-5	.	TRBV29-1	CSVDQQETQYF
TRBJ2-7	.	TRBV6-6	CASSGLSPEQYF
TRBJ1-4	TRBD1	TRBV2	CASSAWDRGNEKLFF
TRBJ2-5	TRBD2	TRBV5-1	CASSLISGGETQYF
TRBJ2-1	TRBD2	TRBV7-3	CASSGGGAYNEQFF
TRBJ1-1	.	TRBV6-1	CASTSDVERTFLGDF
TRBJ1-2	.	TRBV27	CASSFARGAGYGYTF
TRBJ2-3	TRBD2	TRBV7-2	CASSPSGEVGDTQYF
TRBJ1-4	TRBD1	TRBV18	CASSSPTGGGEKLFF
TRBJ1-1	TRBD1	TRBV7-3	CASSETGGTEAFF
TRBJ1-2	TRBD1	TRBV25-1	CASSGGTGRNYGYTF
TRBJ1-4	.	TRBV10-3	CAISVSDSLNEKLFF
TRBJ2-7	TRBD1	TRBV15	CATSFSLTGAGEQYF
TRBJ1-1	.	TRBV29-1	CSVGQGLFAFF
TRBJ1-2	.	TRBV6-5	CACRTDANYGYTF
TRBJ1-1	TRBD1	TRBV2	CASSAQGAMNTEAFF
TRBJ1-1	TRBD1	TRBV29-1	CSVVKGANTEAFF
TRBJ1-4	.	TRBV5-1	CASSFGHPNEKLFF
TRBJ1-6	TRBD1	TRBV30	CAWVRPGQGNSPLHF
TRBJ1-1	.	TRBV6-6	CASSSNRVGMNTEAFF
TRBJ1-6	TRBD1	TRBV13	CASSLGQGARNSPLHF
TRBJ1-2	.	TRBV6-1	CASSEGGVGYGYTF
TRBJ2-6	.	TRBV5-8	CASSKDTAASGANVLTF
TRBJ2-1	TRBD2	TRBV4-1	CASSRLAGGSYNEQFF
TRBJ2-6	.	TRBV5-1	CASSLYSGANVLTF
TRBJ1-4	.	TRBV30	CAWAKQGFEKLFF
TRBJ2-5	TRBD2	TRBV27	CASSSAGGGGKTQYF
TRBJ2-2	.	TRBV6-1	CASSEDRDTGELFF